This T cell receptor (beta chain) was found in a study of prognosis after radiotherapy for stage I lung cancer. About the research overall: Medically, all non-small cell lung cancer patients were deemed inoperable. Distant metastases developed in four patients after radiotherapy (median about 7 months); over 14 showed no significant progression.

From genomic DNA, TCR beta CDR3 was amplified by two-round multiplex PCR. TRBV and TRBJ genes each had their own specific primers in first-round PCR. TCRdb re-called the multiplex PCR reads through MiXCR, storing one row per CDR3 protein. The sample carries around 31,000 distinct CDR3 sequences, over 45% recorded once. The length of the CDR3 is 9 residues. CDR1 DFQATT and CDR2 SNEGSKA come from the germline V gene (reference sequence). Every patient was node-negative on CT and PET/CT and lacked prior chemotherapy, radiotherapy or other malignancies. There were 4.5 to 6 milliliters of peripheral blood drawn at each of two time points. This clonotype occurred once.

The sample here was PBMCs, taken before or after stereotactic body radiation therapy (not recorded which). This receptor was taken from a donor over 45 with non-small cell lung cancer. The V call is TRBV20-1, the J call TRBJ1-2; unclear D gene. The CDR3 loop reads CILRRVYTF. As DNA, the CDR3 is TGCATCCTTCGCCGAGTCTACACCTTC.